This TCR beta chain stems from a study of blood T cell repertoires in COVID-19. Original processing methods: The authors estimated nucleated cell counts from reference gene primer amplification. The repertoire was sequenced with immunoSEQ multiplex PCR; TCRdb's copy has only in-frame clones and lacks some. V and J calls and clone size follow that table, whereas D and trimming were derived from the DNA. The data contain approximately 220,000 clones, over 80% of them singletons. The TCR was taken from a man aged 40-49 years with acute or convalescent COVID-19. The sequencing input was peripheral blood.

The CDR3 protein is CASSQDRHSWGVGLFF. The DNA of the CDR3 is TGCGCCAGCAGCCAAGATCGTCACTCGTGGGGCGTGGGGCTGTTTTTT. The chain couples TRBV4-1 to TRBJ2-2, with D possibly matching TRBD1 (5 bases). Per the germline V gene, CDR1 is MGHRA and CDR2 is YSYEKL. This CDR3 has 16 amino acids. The ends were cut back, 0 bases at V and 13 bases at J, with 21 bases in the middle.